Following are 28 T cell receptor beta chains from one sample sequenced in a study of shared clonotypes between healthy human individuals. The naive CD8 fraction comprised CD45RO-negative cells positively selected for CCR7 and excluded terminally differentiated effector memory CD45RA+ cells. The table came from immunoSEQ multiplex PCR; TCRdb's copy has only in-frame clones and leaves some out. This table has around 600,000 clones, 85% to 95% appearing once. Sequencing input: naive CD8+ T cells sorted from blood. These receptors all come from a woman aged 30 to 39 in good health.

The rearrangement links TRBV6-1 to TRBJ1-1; D is possibly TRBD1 (5 bases). The CDR3 runs to 13 residues. Germline assignment: CDR1 MNHNS and CDR2 SASEGT. Trimming removed 4 bases from V and 4 bases from J, with 10 bases in between. The CDR3 DNA reads TGTGCCAGCAGTGCGCCAGGGACCACTGAAGCTTTCTTT. Translating gives CASSAPGTTEAFF.

The chain has TRBV7-9 and TRBJ2-5; 9 nucleotides match TRBD2. The DNA matches TRBJ2-7 better at its end, which makes the J call doubtful. Germline CDR1 and CDR2: SEHNR and FQNEAQ (reference sequence). The CDR3 spans 15 residues. The CDR3 is CASSPQGLAAYEQYF. In DNA form, the CDR3 reads TGTGCCAGCAGCCCACAGGGACTAGCTGCCTACGAGCAGTACTTC.

V is TRBV21-1 and J is TRBJ2-3; the table's D call TRBD2 went unverified against the DNA. TRBV21-1 is labeled a pseudogene. The CDR3 is made up of 14 amino acids. CDR3 DNA sequence: TGTGCCACGACTAGCGGGGTCCCCACAGATACGCAGTATTTT. Protein product: CATTSGVPTDTQYF.

V is TRBV5-4 and J is TRBJ2-1, with 11 positions matching TRBD2. The CDR3 has 15 residues. CDR1 is SGHNT, CDR2 YYREEE, per germline (reference sequence). The J segment lost 4 bases and the V segment lost 4 bases, leaving 4 bases of the junction unmatched. The CDR3 is CASSGSGRAYNEQFF. CDR3 nucleotides: TGTGCCAGCAGCGGTAGCGGGAGGGCTTACAATGAGCAGTTCTTC. Drawing the rest from reference TRBV5-4 and TRBJ2-1, the complete variable domain is ETGVTQSPTHLIKTRGQQVTLRCSSQSGHNTVSWYQQALGQGPQFIFQYYREEENGRGNFPPRFSGLQFPNYSSELNVNALELDDSALYLCASSGSGRAYNEQFFGPGTRLTVL.

CDR3 DNA sequence: TGTGCCAGCAGCTTAGCTAGCGGGAGGGCCCGGTACGAGCAGTACTTC. Its translation is CASSLASGRARYEQYF. This chain joins TRBV11-2 and TRBJ2-5; 12 bases are a match to TRBD2. The J call is uncertain, as TRBJ2-7 better fits the DNA end. CDR3 size: 16 residues. Germline assignment: CDR1 SGHAT and CDR2 FQNNGV.

The V and J genes are TRBV11-2 and TRBJ2-7; TRBD2 agrees at 7 bases. CDR3 length equals 14 residues. The germline V gene encodes CDR1 SGHAT and CDR2 FQNNGV. J lost 6 bases, V lost 6 bases, and 11 bases had no gene match. CDR3 nucleotides: TGTGCCAGCAGGCCGTCGGATCTAGCGGTCGAGCAGTACTTC. Translation gives CASRPSDLAVEQYF.

The DNA of the CDR3 is TGTGCCAGCAGCTTCAACCAATATTACAGGGACGCCGGGGAGCTGTTTTTT. It codes for CASSFNQYYRDAGELFF. The chain carries TRBV7-2 and TRBJ2-2; the D gene is possibly TRBD1 (6 bases). The CDR3 sequence is 17 residues long. The germline V gene has CDR1 SGHTA and CDR2 FQGNSA. Trimming left V 3 bases short and J 6 bases short, with 20 bases between.

The genes are TRBV5-6 and TRBJ2-7; D remains unclear. V was shortened by 10 bases and J by 0 bases, with 23 bases between the two germline ends. Germline lookup yields CDR1 SGHDT and CDR2 YYEEEE. The CDR3 extends over 16 amino acids. In nucleotides, the CDR3 is TGTGCCCCTAGAGTCGGTGGACCTCGGGCCTCCTACGAGCAGTACTTC. Its translation is CAPRVGGPRASYEQYF.

This rearrangement joins TRBV5-1 to TRBJ2-3, with D possibly TRBD2 on 8 matching bases. CDR3 length: 16 residues. Deletions cut 4 bases from V and 2 bases from J, with 17 bases between. Germline-derived CDR1 and CDR2 are SGHRS and YFSETQ. CDR3 sequence: CASSARGGQFTDTQYF. CDR3 nucleotide sequence: TGCGCCAGCAGCGCCCGGGGGGGACAGTTCACAGATACGCAGTATTTT.

This chain links TRBV4-1 with TRBJ1-2; no definite D call. Germline-derived CDR1 and CDR2 are MGHRA and YSYEKL. CDR3 length: 16 amino acids. Trimming left V 0 bases short and J 7 bases short, with 18 bases between. The CDR3 DNA reads as TGCGCCAGCAGCCAAGAACCCGGTGTCCGGCCGTCTGGCTACACCTTC. Translation gives CASSQEPGVRPSGYTF.

The chain has TRBV13 and TRBJ2-5, with TRBD1 identical over 8 bases. The CDR3 runs to 14 residues. The V segment lost 8 bases and the J segment 7 bases; nucleotides outside the gene matches: 12. From germline, CDR1 is PRHDT and CDR2 FYEKMQ (reference sequence). For the CDR3, the DNA is TGTGCCAGCGCCCAGCAAGGACAGGGAGGGACCCAGTACTTC. Amino acid sequence: CASAQQGQGGTQYF.

About this clone: One end of the junction fails to match germline, which may point to a read error. The genes are TRBV27 and TRBJ2-1, with a tentative D call TRBD2 (6 bases). The CDR3 loop spans 15 amino acids. CDR1 and CDR2 (germline): MNHEY, SMNVEV (reference sequence). CDR3 in amino acids: CASRSWGDSSNEQFF. The CDR3 bases are TGTGCCAGCAGGTCGTGGGGGGATTCCTCCAATGAGCAGTTCTTC.

V is TRBV6-5 and J is TRBJ2-7; D is possibly TRBD2 (5 bases). The CDR3 has 13 amino acids. V was cut by 4 bases and J by 5 bases, with 12 bases left in between. Germline-derived CDR1 and CDR2 are MNHEY and SVGAGI. The CDR3 DNA reads as TGTGCCAGCAGTTTTAGCGATCGGAACGAGCAGTACTTC. Its translation is CASSFSDRNEQYF.

With regard to this clone: Other DNA sequences in the sample encode the same CDR3. The V gene is TRBV5-4, the J gene TRBJ2-7; possibly TRBD1 for D (6 bases). This CDR3 is built from 13 residues. In germline, CDR1 is SGHNT, CDR2 YYREEE (reference sequence). V was pared by 5 bases and J by 4 bases, with 13 bases between. The CDR3 here is CASSPGQNYEQYF. CDR3 DNA: TGTGCCAGCAGTCCCGGACAGAATTACGAGCAGTACTTC. Combining the CDR3 with reference TRBV5-4 and TRBJ2-7 gives the whole variable domain ETGVTQSPTHLIKTRGQQVTLRCSSQSGHNTVSWYQQALGQGPQFIFQYYREEENGRGNFPPRFSGLQFPNYSSELNVNALELDDSALYLCASSPGQNYEQYFGPGTRLTVT.

The gene calls are TRBV27 and TRBJ2-3; 10 bases agree with TRBD2. Germline V lookup: CDR1 MNHEY, CDR2 SMNVEV (reference sequence). V trimming: 3 bases; J trimming: 4 bases; junction bases outside the gene matches: 7. This CDR3 contains 16 residues. The CDR3 bases are TGTGCCAGCAGTTTGGACGTAGCGGGAGGATCAGATACGCAGTATTTT. Translated, it gives CASSLDVAGGSDTQYF.

The table lists this clone with a count of one. The chain has TRBV7-9 and TRBJ2-7, with no clear D. V was shortened by 5 bases and J by 2 bases, with 13 bases between the two germline ends. CDR3 length: 14 residues. The germline V gene encodes CDR1 SEHNR and CDR2 FQNEAQ (reference sequence). CDR3 residues: CASSLTDPPYEQYF. In DNA form, the CDR3 reads TGTGCCAGCAGCCTAACGGACCCCCCCTACGAGCAGTACTTC.

The rearrangement links TRBV15 to TRBJ1-2; weak D call: TRBD1 (5 bases). CDR1 is LNHNV, CDR2 YYDKDF, per germline (reference sequence). The CDR3 totals 17 residues. V was trimmed by 3 bases and J by 7 bases, leaving 24 bases between them. The CDR3 DNA reads as TGTGCCACCAGCAGGTACCCGATGGGGGGTACCATTTCTGGCTACACCTTC. It specifies CATSRYPMGGTISGYTF.

V and J are TRBV15 and TRBJ2-7, with D perhaps matching TRBD2 (5 bases). The CDR3 loop spans 14 amino acids. The germline V gene encodes CDR1 LNHNV and CDR2 YYDKDF (reference sequence). The ends were cut back, 4 bases at V and 0 bases at J, with 10 bases in the middle. The CDR3 region is CATSKADSSYEQYF. The CDR3 DNA follows: TGTGCCACCAGCAAAGCGGATAGCTCCTACGAGCAGTACTTC.

The rearrangement links TRBV27 to TRBJ2-1, with D perhaps TRBD2 (6 bases). Per the germline V gene, CDR1 is MNHEY and CDR2 is SMNVEV (reference sequence). This CDR3 spans 16 amino acids. V lost 7 bases and J lost 6, with 22 bases in between. This CDR3 is CASMVGPGTPINEQFF. As DNA, the CDR3 is TGTGCCAGCATGGTCGGGCCGGGGACTCCGATCAATGAGCAGTTCTTC.

This sequence joins TRBV13 and TRBJ2-1; TRBD1 matches 7 bases. CDR1 PRHDT and CDR2 FYEKMQ come from the germline V gene (reference sequence). This CDR3 region has 15 residues. V lost 0 bases and J lost 4; bases outside the gene matches: 3. The CDR3 here is CASSLGGQKYNEQFF. The CDR3 DNA reads TGTGCCAGCAGCTTAGGGGGACAGAAGTACAATGAGCAGTTCTTC. Filled out from reference TRBV13 and TRBJ2-1, the complete variable domain reads AAGVIQSPRHLIKEKRETATLKCYPIPRHDTVYWYQQGPGQDPQFLISFYEKMQSDKGSIPDRFSAQQFSDYHSELNMSSLELGDSALYFCASSLGGQKYNEQFFGPGTRLTVL.

CDR3 protein: CASSIYASEQFF. The CDR3 coding sequence is TGCGCCAGCAGCATTTACGCCAGTGAGCAGTTCTTC. V usage is TRBV5-1 and J usage is TRBJ2-1; D gene ambiguous. The V and J ends lost 4 bases and 9 bases respectively, with 11 bases between them. This CDR3 region has 12 residues. Germline CDR1 and CDR2: SGHRS and YFSETQ. Looking up the rest from reference TRBV5-1 and TRBJ2-1 gives the full variable domain: KAGVTQTPRYLIKTRGQQVTLSCSPISGHRSVSWYQQTPGQGLQFLFEYFSETQRNKGNFPGRFSGRQFSNSRSEMNVSTLELGDSALYLCASSIYASEQFFGPGTRLTVL.

The chain couples TRBV7-9 to TRBJ1-1; D unclear. Trimming pared 5 bases from V and 5 bases from J, leaving 18 bases between. This CDR3 region has 15 residues. CDR1 and CDR2 (germline): SEHNR, FQNEAQ (reference sequence). The CDR3 coding sequence is TGTGCCAGCAGCCTCAGCGGTACTTTGGGGACTGAAGCTTTCTTT. Translating gives CASSLSGTLGTEAFF.

The J gene is TRBJ2-5, the V gene TRBV7-9; D is unclear. Trimming took off 0 bases at V and 0 bases at J, with 11 bases between the two ends. This CDR3 region has 16 residues. The germline CDR1 and CDR2 sequences are SEHNR and FQNEAQ (reference sequence). CDR3 protein: CASSLAQNTYQETQYF. CDR3 nucleotide sequence: TGTGCCAGCAGCTTAGCCCAAAACACGTACCAAGAGACCCAGTACTTC.

The rearrangement links TRBV7-8 to TRBJ2-7; no clear D gene. Germline V gives CDR1 SGHVS, CDR2 FQNEAQ. V lost 0 bases and J 4 bases, leaving 13 bases between the germline ends. This CDR3 has 15 residues. As DNA, the CDR3 is TGTGCCAGCAGCTTAGCCAGTTTAGGCGGTTACGAGCAGTACTTC. Its translation: CASSLASLGGYEQYF.

The chain combines TRBV19 with TRBJ2-7; the match to TRBD2 covers 9 bases. V was clipped by 3 bases and J by 0 bases; unmatched bases: 12. This CDR3 comprises 18 residues. CDR1 and CDR2 from the germline V gene are LNHDA and SQIVND (reference sequence). CDR3 sequence: CASSMTSGPKRGSYEQYF. Here the CDR3 DNA reads TGTGCCAGTAGTATGACTAGCGGCCCTAAGCGAGGCTCCTACGAGCAGTACTTC.

This chain connects TRBV15 to TRBJ2-7; D gene ambiguous. Germline assignment: CDR1 LNHNV and CDR2 YYDKDF (reference sequence). Trimming stripped 3 bases from V and 4 bases from J, with 10 bases between. The CDR3 is 13 residues long. In nucleotides, the CDR3 is TGTGCCACCAGCAGGGAGATCGGGTACGAGCAGTACTTC. Its protein product is CATSREIGYEQYF. The variable domain in full, completed from reference TRBV15 and TRBJ2-7, reads DAMVIQNPRYQVTQFGKPVTLSCSQTLNHNVMYWYQQKSSQAPKLLFHYYDKDFNNEADTPDNFQSRRPNTSFCFLDIRSPGLGDTAMYLCATSREIGYEQYFGPGTRLTVT.

This rearrangement joins TRBV6-5 to TRBJ1-6, with no clear D. V was cut by 2 bases and J by 7 bases, with 12 bases left in between. Per germline, CDR1 MNHEY and CDR2 SVGAGI. The CDR3 is 15 amino acids. The CDR3 region is CASSYNGPGNSPLHF. CDR3 bases: TGTGCCAGCAGTTACAACGGACCGGGGAATTCACCCCTCCACTTT.

The rearrangement links TRBV5-6 to TRBJ2-7; 9 bases are shared with TRBD2. Germline assignment: CDR1 SGHDT and CDR2 YYEEEE. The CDR3 consists of 16 residues. The junction had 8 bases not matched to a gene; V was cut back by 4 bases and J by 0 bases. For the CDR3, the DNA is TGTGCCAGCAGCCCGCGGCTTAGCGGGAGCTCCTACGAGCAGTACTTC. This translates into CASSPRLSGSSYEQYF.